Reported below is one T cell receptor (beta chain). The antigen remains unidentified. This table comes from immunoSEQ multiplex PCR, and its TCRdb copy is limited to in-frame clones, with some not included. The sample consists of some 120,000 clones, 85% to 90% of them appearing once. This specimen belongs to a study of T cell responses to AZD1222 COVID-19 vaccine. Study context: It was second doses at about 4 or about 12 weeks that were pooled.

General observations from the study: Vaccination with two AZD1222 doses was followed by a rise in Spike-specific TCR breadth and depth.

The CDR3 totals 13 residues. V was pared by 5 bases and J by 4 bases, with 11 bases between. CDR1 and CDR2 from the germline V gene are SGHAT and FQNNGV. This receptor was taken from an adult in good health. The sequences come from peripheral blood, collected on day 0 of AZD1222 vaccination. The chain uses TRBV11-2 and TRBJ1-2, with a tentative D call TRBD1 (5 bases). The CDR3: CASSPTVSYGYTF. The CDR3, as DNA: TGTGCCAGCAGCCCGACAGTAAGCTATGGCTACACCTTC.